This is a list of T cell receptor beta chains from one sample in a study of molecular identifiers for immune sequencing clone quantification. TCRdb recomputed calls from the PCR reads with MiXCR, one row per CDR3 protein. The sample lists some 100,000 distinct CDR3 sequences, around 19% occurring once. Specimen: naive CD8+ T cells from blood, with Jurkat cell RNA spiked in. These receptor sequences come from a human donor in good health. Some libraries in this study had Jurkat cell RNA spiked in. Both conserved end residues are trimmed from each CDR3. A D gene is named only where the DNA matches it firmly.

D gene: -; V gene: TRBV5-1; CDR3 protein: ASSTEDGPTDTQY
D gene: -; V gene: TRBV27; CDR3 protein: ASSVAAILSSYEQY
D gene: -; V gene: TRBV9; CDR3 protein: AGSVGGGTYEQY
D gene: -; V gene: TRBV27; CDR3 protein: ASSPTGTESYEQY
D gene: TRBD1; V gene: TRBV15; CDR3 protein: ATSREVAGTGPYNEQF
D gene: -; V gene: TRBV27; CDR3 protein: ASSLSGLGLTDTQY
D gene: -; V gene: TRBV19; CDR3 protein: AIGQKLNQPQH
D gene: -; V gene: TRBV7-9; CDR3 protein: ASSLGGDEQY
D gene: TRBD2; V gene: TRBV6-2/TRBV6-3; CDR3 protein: ASSYSISSGGSTDTQY
D gene: -; V gene: TRBV4-1; CDR3 protein: ASSQDKTANYGYT
D gene: TRBD2; V gene: TRBV20-1; CDR3 protein: SARGLWSGGAYEQF
D gene: -; V gene: TRBV10-3; CDR3 protein: AISDPGGFREQY
D gene: -; V gene: TRBV27; CDR3 protein: ASSLSSYNEQF
D gene: TRBD1; V gene: TRBV7-9; CDR3 protein: ASSETGGIGAF
D gene: TRBD2; V gene: TRBV9; CDR3 protein: ASRGLVTGELF
D gene: -; V gene: TRBV7-2; CDR3 protein: ASSLPDSNQPQH
D gene: -; V gene: TRBV6-1; CDR3 protein: ASSEGDKLSEAF
D gene: -; V gene: TRBV30; CDR3 protein: AWSTDRDQPQH
D gene: -; V gene: TRBV6-5; CDR3 protein: ASSYSSNYGYT
D gene: -; V gene: TRBV6-2/TRBV6-3; CDR3 protein: ASSSRDYTMSNQPQH
D gene: -; V gene: TRBV7-2; CDR3 protein: ASSLIGGPVRASYEQY
D gene: -; V gene: TRBV6-5; CDR3 protein: ASSYYRGTYEQY
D gene: TRBD1; V gene: TRBV20-1; CDR3 protein: SATTGGEQY
D gene: -; V gene: TRBV7-9; CDR3 protein: ASSLVEAAGTEAF
D gene: -; V gene: TRBV7-9; CDR3 protein: ASSRTSYNEQF
D gene: -; V gene: TRBV7-9; CDR3 protein: ASSRTETENLF
D gene: -; V gene: TRBV7-2; CDR3 protein: ASKSEEYSNQPQH
D gene: TRBD1; V gene: TRBV7-9; CDR3 protein: ASSSRDREYTEAF
D gene: TRBD2; V gene: TRBV28; CDR3 protein: ASSLGTSGRFYEQY
D gene: TRBD2; V gene: TRBV9; CDR3 protein: ASSASGRAGTGELF
D gene: TRBD1; V gene: TRBV28; CDR3 protein: ASSLAPTGGNEQF
D gene: -; V gene: TRBV6-2/TRBV6-3; CDR3 protein: ASSLGLTRTSYGYT
D gene: TRBD2; V gene: TRBV4-2; CDR3 protein: ASSQDRPSGSLFQY
D gene: TRBD2; V gene: TRBV9; CDR3 protein: ASSSTSGIEYEQY
D gene: TRBD1; V gene: TRBV3-1; CDR3 protein: ASSRDRGRVIHNEQF
D gene: TRBD2; V gene: TRBV19; CDR3 protein: ASSWGLEPYERY
D gene: TRBD1; V gene: TRBV2; CDR3 protein: ASRATGGNEQF
D gene: -; V gene: TRBV5-3; CDR3 protein: ASKEGAVVETQY
D gene: -; V gene: TRBV4-1; CDR3 protein: ASSQGWPGFEKLF
D gene: TRBD1; V gene: TRBV4-3; CDR3 protein: ASSQDSQGARAYEQY
D gene: -; V gene: TRBV6-5; CDR3 protein: ASSYVQNTEAF
D gene: -; V gene: TRBV7-6; CDR3 protein: AGRQGLPSSYNEQF
D gene: -; V gene: TRBV19; CDR3 protein: ASGQHYEQY
D gene: -; V gene: TRBV2; CDR3 protein: ASMDEKLF
D gene: TRBD1; V gene: TRBV4-3; CDR3 protein: ASSQGTGAGNTIY
D gene: -; V gene: TRBV12-3/TRBV12-4; CDR3 protein: ASSFSDFQETQY
D gene: TRBD1; V gene: TRBV9; CDR3 protein: ASSAGTGGVQPQH
D gene: -; V gene: TRBV7-9; CDR3 protein: ASSQDMNTEAF
D gene: TRBD1; V gene: TRBV3-1; CDR3 protein: ASSQTGGDQPQH
D gene: -; V gene: TRBV7-3; CDR3 protein: ASSLAGNTDTQY